This entry features one TCR beta chain sequence. This clone's antigen is unknown. No base quality values were provided; no much bigger clone lies one nucleotide off. TCRbeta CDR3 regions were amplified from genomic DNA by means of the immunoSEQ Assay, a bias-controlled multiplex PCR. For the original study's pipeline: Nucleated cell counts per sample were estimated from amplification of reference gene primers within the assay. Sequence reads were collapsed and filtered to measure the absolute abundance of every unique TCRbeta CDR3 rearrangement. For each sample, productive Simpson clonality was calculated as the square root of Simpson's diversity index across productive rearrangements. TCRdb stores this immuneACCESS table with in-frame sequences only. Part of the clones is absent; in the studies checked, under half of the shortfall reflects unresolved V genes, and no reason is known for the rest. V and J calls and clone size come straight from that table; D and trimming were deduced from the DNA. This sample holds approximately 88,000 clones; 70% to 80% were observed only once. Under 50% of the sample is held by the ten biggest clonotypes.

The collaborating institutions used their own protocols to collect whole blood in K2EDTA tubes. For TCRbeta analysis, collaborators shipped samples in one of three forms: frozen whole blood, isolated PBMCs, or DNA extracted from either of those sample types. This specimen belongs to a study of blood T cell repertoires in COVID-19 (dated by TCRdb to the early 2020s). In terms of the full investigation: Samples from collaborators originated in the United States, Italy and Spain and spanned both the acute and convalescent phases of COVID-19. HLA class I and class II types, where available, came from metadata supplied by the sample provider rather than from assay-based typing. The dataset comprised deeply sampled blood TCRbeta repertoires from subjects exposed to, actively infected with, or recovered from COVID-19. A de-identified subject ID, COVID-19 status, age in years and sex were almost always included in the sample metadata. The prospective study material was composed of cDNA or gDNA derived from T cells, B-cell-depleted T cells, or PBMCs. The samples were drawn from the first 160 participants of the ongoing ImmuneRACE study and from under 1,500 subjects provided by 6 global collaborators. The repertoires were made available in a free public database intended to serve as a resource for research on the immune response to SARS-CoV-2. General conclusions and limits of the study: The quantity of clinical and demographic metadata differed by source and by participant and was supplied without curation.

V has 3 bases trimmed and J has 3 bases trimmed; junction bases matching no gene number 2. Sequences SGHRS (CDR1) and YFSETQ (CDR2) are obtained from the germline V gene. The CDR3, cysteine through phenylalanine, is 15 amino acids long. The retained sequence is limited to the CDR3, 45 bases, with the frame set at the first base. Sequencing was performed on peripheral blood. The rearrangement joined TRBV5-1 to TRBJ2-3; 12 central bases correspond to TRBD1. This clonotype originated in a human donor in a cohort sampled during active COVID-19. CDR3 loop: CASSSGQGATDTQYF. The nucleotide sequence reads as follows: TGCGCCAGCAGCTCGGGACAGGGGGCAACAGATACGCAGTATTTT.